This record concerns one TCR beta chain sequence. This clonotype was counted at least ten times. Its target antigen remains unknown. Per-nucleotide qualities are absent, and no much larger clonotype sits a single base away. These data are taken from a study of human T cells and chemical hapten exposure (dated by TCRdb to the early 2020s). With respect to the entire study: For sensitization, 2% DPC in acetone was applied to a roughly 2 cm by roughly 2 cm area of upper inner arm skin. Weekly therapeutic DPC doses were additionally applied to the scalp of patients throughout the roughly 25-week study period. Patch testing was performed on the upper back with Finn chambers containing 0.01% DPC, and the patch tests were scored after 6 days according to International Contact Dermatitis Research Group standards. Alopecia areata with under or over 50% scalp involvement, alopecia totalis and alopecia universalis were represented in the patient cohort, which was mostly female. Libraries were combined into a pool for sequencing, and differences in TCR yield between samples came mainly from small differences in library volumes within the pool. Peripheral blood TCR repertoire changes were tracked in vivo in alopecia patients during primary and secondary sensitization to the hapten diphenylcyclopropenone (DPC). Blood samples were taken from patients before sensitization (week 0) and then at 2, 6 and about 24 weeks after DPC sensitization. Around 30 alopecia patients provided blood for TCR sequencing at one to four time points (pre-sensitization, 2, 6 and 24 weeks).

The V end gives up 4 bases and the J end 7 bases, leaving 6 bases in the junction not matched to a gene. The CDR3 sequence holds 13 residues, the cysteine and phenylalanine included. The entry retains the CDR3 DNA only, 39 bases that are in frame from base 1. The germline V gene (reference sequence) provides CDR1 MNHEY and CDR2 SMNVEV. What the research found in general, with its limitations: The number of TCRs above 1 in 1000 frequency did not change with DPC sensitization; there was no evidence of global repertoire structure alterations. Significantly more large CDR3 similarity clusters were formed by expanded TCRs than by pre-sensitization or healthy control sets, consistent with antigen-driven responses. Repeated subsampling changed both the strength of the expansion versus patch-test correlation and the threshold at which that correlation became significant. Alopecia, a presumed autoimmune disease, was present in all patients, so the immune response of the patients might differ from that of healthy individuals. The number of PT1 expanded TCRs positively correlated with patch test score, significant at thresholds 8, 16 and 32 but not 4.

Sample time point, as interpreted from the label and publication: pre-sensitization, week 0. This specimen's treatment or condition label, interpreted: therapeutic diphenylcyclopropenone sensitization with weekly scalp DPC. At each patch-test visit, blood was drawn before the patch test was applied. Patients were considered eligible if aged 18 to 70, diagnosed with alopecia and deemed suitable for DPC therapy, and patients were excluded if pregnant. Total RNA was extracted from unfractionated whole blood collected in Tempus Blood RNA tubes. Library preparation used RACE. This sample was sequenced with a NextSeq 500. During library preparation, unique molecular identifiers were attached to individual cDNA molecules so that TCRs could be counted quantitatively and reproducibly. From each blood RNA sample, both TCR alpha and TCR beta chains were sequenced. Turning to the authors' computational methods: Samples had a median of approximately 93,000 TCRs, with a range from roughly 23,224 to 700,000. The Decombinator software suite was used to annotate the V, J and CDR3 of the TCR reads. For PS versus PT1 abundance plots, all samples were subsampled to the same number of TCRs (28,000). TCRs were defined as expanded if absent before sensitization and observed at least eight times at the 2-week time point. TCRdb took the public reads, trimmed them with fastp at Q25, ran MiXCR for clone calling and kept in-frame beta chains. Every CDR3 protein is listed once, alongside the most common genes and DNA of its rows. These V and J calls originate from TCRdb's pipeline instead of the authors' own analysis. The sample table holds a few hundred thousand distinct CDR3 sequences, of which about 8.6% were seen once. Over 2% of the sample is taken by the ten largest.

The sequence joins TRBV27 to TRBJ2-7, with 8 bases matching TRBD1. This receptor was identified in a woman aged 40 to 50 with alopecia areata. Some clones in this sample may be carry-over from other donors' samples. The sample in question was whole blood, obtained in connection with sensitization to the hapten diphenylcyclopropenone (DPC). The CDR3 protein: CASSWGRGHEQYF. The DNA is as follows: TGTGCCAGCAGTTGGGGCAGGGGGCATGAGCAGTACTTC.